This T cell receptor beta chain was sequenced during a study of T cell responses to AZD1222 COVID-19 vaccine. Germline loops: CDR1 LNHDA, CDR2 SQIVND (reference sequence). Unmatched junction bases numbered 17, after V lost 11 bases and J lost 4 bases. This CDR3 has 16 residues. Repertoires were generated with immunoSEQ multiplex PCR, while TCRdb's copy carries only in-frame clones and drops some. The repertoire holds over 150,000 clones, with about 93% as singletons. Here the sequenced sample was peripheral blood, taken 28 days after the second dose of the MenACWY control vaccine. The receptor comes from an adult who received the MenACWY meningococcal vaccine as a control. The chain joins TRBV19 to TRBJ2-5; TRBD2 agrees at 9 bases. The CDR3 DNA sequence: TGTGCCTGTTGTATTGGCGGGGCGGGGGGGCGAGAGACCCAGTACTTC. This codes for CACCIGGAGGRETQYF. The entire variable domain, with the rest obtained from reference TRBV19 and TRBJ2-5, is as follows: DGGITQSPKYLFRKEGQNVTLSCEQNLNHDAMYWYRQDPGQGLRLIYYSQIVNDFQKGDIAEGYSVSREKKESFPLTVTSAQKNPTAFYLCACCIGGAGGRETQYFGPGTRLLVL.